The 31 T cell receptor beta chains below all came from one sample that was sequenced in a study of immune cell composition in non-small cell lung cancer. The protocol was immunoSEQ multiplex PCR, while the TCRdb copy is restricted to in-frame clones and leaves out a portion. Of around 5,600 clones in the sample, 70% to 90% were seen once. The normal lung sample lay at least 3 cm, and maximally far, from the tumour. The specimen was non-adjacent lung tissue. These receptors all come from a human donor with non-small cell lung cancer.

J is TRBJ1-1 and V is TRBV6-6; TRBD1 aligns across 9 bases. The CDR3 totals 15 residues. V trimming: 0 bases; J trimming: 3 bases; junction bases outside the gene matches: 2. The germline V gene encodes CDR1 MNHNY and CDR2 SVGAGI (reference sequence). CDR3 sequence reads: CASSYSGQGYTEAFF. In DNA form, the CDR3 reads TGTGCCAGCAGTTACTCGGGACAGGGATACACTGAAGCTTTCTTT.

The CDR3 loop is CASSSNLAGLPNEQFF. The CDR3 DNA follows: TGTGCCAGCAGTTCTAACTTAGCGGGACTCCCAAATGAGCAGTTCTTC. The V gene is TRBV7-9, the J gene TRBJ2-1; 8 bases match TRBD2. CDR1 and CDR2 (germline): SEHNR, FQNEAQ (reference sequence). Trimming at V came to 6 bases and at J to 7 bases, leaving 14 bases not matched to a gene. The CDR3 runs to 16 residues.

V gene TRBV30 combines with J gene TRBJ2-1; the match to TRBD1 covers 10 bases. CDR3 length: 14 amino acids. Germline CDR1 and CDR2: GTSNPN and SVGIG (reference sequence). J lost 7 bases, V lost 7 bases, and 10 bases had no gene match. The CDR3: CAYDRDRGGNEQFF. The CDR3 DNA reads as TGTGCCTACGACCGGGACAGGGGAGGGAATGAGCAGTTCTTC.

This chain links TRBV12-5 with TRBJ2-1; D might be TRBD2 (5 bases). Trimming pared 0 bases from V and 7 bases from J, leaving 19 bases between. Germline V gene data show CDR1 as LGHNT and CDR2 as FRNRAP. CDR3 length equals 17 residues. This CDR3 is CASGLVLGISAPNEQFF. The CDR3, as DNA: TGTGCTAGTGGTTTGGTACTGGGGATTAGCGCGCCAAATGAGCAGTTCTTC.

V is TRBV30 and J is TRBJ1-5; 8 bases agree with TRBD1. Trimming took 3 bases from V and 4 from J; bases not matched to a gene: 5. CDR1 and CDR2 (germline): GTSNPN, SVGIG (reference sequence). CDR3 length: 14 amino acids. This CDR3 is CAWRGQGANQPQHF. Written as DNA, the CDR3 is TGTGCCTGGAGAGGGCAGGGGGCAAATCAGCCCCAGCATTTT. The variable domain in full, with the rest retrieved from reference TRBV30 and TRBJ1-5, is SQTIHQWPATLVQPVGSPLSLECTVEGTSNPNLYWYRQAAGRGLQLLFYSVGIGQISSEVPQNLSASRPQDRQFILSSKKLLLSDSGFYLCAWRGQGANQPQHFGDGTRLSIL.

CDR3 DNA: TGTGCCAGCTCACCTGGGAGTTGGACGGCTGAAGCTTTCTTT. Its protein is CASSPGSWTAEAFF. The chain joins TRBV18 to TRBJ1-1; D is unclear. The CDR3 totals 14 residues. The V end lost 3 bases, the J end lost 6 bases, and 14 bases lay between the germline ends. Looked up from germline, CDR1 is KGHSH and CDR2 is LQKENI.

This CDR3 is CASSQRTTNEQFF. In DNA, the CDR3 is TGCGCCAGCAGCCAAAGAACTACAAATGAGCAGTTCTTC. This chain links TRBV4-1 with TRBJ2-1, with no clear D. The CDR3 length is 13 residues. With 2 bases removed from V and 7 bases from J, the gap between germline ends came to 9 bases. Germline CDR1 is MGHRA and CDR2 is YSYEKL.

The V and J genes are TRBV19 and TRBJ1-2; 7 nucleotides agree with TRBD1. V shed 7 bases, J shed 8 bases, and the junction held 4 bases outside the gene matches. The germline V gene encodes CDR1 LNHDA and CDR2 SQIVND (reference sequence). The CDR3 loop spans 11 amino acids. The CDR3 loop reads CASKTGSGYTF. The DNA for the CDR3 is TGTGCCAGTAAGACAGGGTCCGGCTACACCTTC.

The chain couples TRBV19 to TRBJ1-2, with D tentatively TRBD1 (5 bases). This CDR3 comprises 13 residues. Deletions cut 6 bases from V and 8 bases from J, with 16 bases between. Germline-derived CDR1 and CDR2 are LNHDA and SQIVND (reference sequence). CDR3 protein: CASRRGLEGGYTF. CDR3 DNA sequence: TGTGCCAGTAGAAGAGGCTTGGAGGGGGGCTACACCTTC. Combining the CDR3 with reference TRBV19 and TRBJ1-2 gives the whole variable domain DGGITQSPKYLFRKEGQNVTLSCEQNLNHDAMYWYRQDPGQGLRLIYYSQIVNDFQKGDIAEGYSVSREKKESFPLTVTSAQKNPTAFYLCASRRGLEGGYTFGSGTRLTVV.

J is TRBJ2-7 and V is TRBV7-9; 9 bases line up with TRBD1. The junction had 7 bases not matched to a gene; V was cut back by 5 bases and J by 5 bases. The germline CDR1 and CDR2 sequences are SEHNR and FQNEAQ (reference sequence). The CDR3 extends over 14 amino acids. CDR3 sequence: CASSGDRAANEQYF. CDR3 sequence (DNA): TGTGCCAGCAGCGGGGACAGGGCCGCGAACGAGCAGTACTTC. Looking up the rest from reference TRBV7-9 and TRBJ2-7 gives the full variable domain: DTGVSQNPRHKITKRGQNVTFRCDPISEHNRLYWYRQTLGQGPEFLTYFQNEAQLEKSRLLSDRFSAERPKGSFSTLEIQRTEQGDSAMYLCASSGDRAANEQYFGPGTRLTVT.

The V gene is TRBV6-5, the J gene TRBJ1-1, with a weak D call TRBD1 (6 bases). Germline values: CDR1 MNHEY, CDR2 SVGAGI. There are 14 residues in the CDR3. V was pared by 6 bases and J by 4 bases, with 15 bases between. The DNA for the CDR3 is TGTGCCAGCAGCCCCAGGGGAAAGAGCACTGAAGCTTTCTTT. This codes for CASSPRGKSTEAFF.

The chain has TRBV11-2 and TRBJ2-7, with 10 positions matching TRBD2. With 5 bases clipped from V and 4 bases from J, the junction kept 8 bases outside the gene matches. Per the germline V gene, CDR1 is SGHAT and CDR2 is FQNNGV. The CDR3 has 15 amino acids. Written as DNA, the CDR3 is TGTGCCAGCAGCCCAACTAGCGGGACCCGATACGAGCAGTACTTC. As protein: CASSPTSGTRYEQYF.

J is TRBJ2-1 and V is TRBV29-1; D is possibly TRBD1 (5 bases). V dropped 6 bases and J dropped 4 bases, with 13 bases sitting between them. This CDR3 has 13 residues. CDR1 and CDR2 from the germline V gene are SQVTM and ANQGSEA. The CDR3, as DNA: TGCAGCGTAGATACGACAGCTTACAATGAGCAGTTCTTC. As protein: CSVDTTAYNEQFF.

The V and J genes are TRBV19 and TRBJ2-2; TRBD2 matches at 7 bases. There are 20 residues in the CDR3. With V trimmed by 1 base and J by 4 bases, 18 bases remained unmatched. Germline V gene sequence: CDR1 LNHDA, CDR2 SQIVND (reference sequence). This chain's CDR3 is CASSIGFGGSNLGATGELFF. The CDR3 DNA sequence: TGTGCCAGTAGTATAGGTTTTGGCGGGAGTAACCTCGGCGCCACCGGGGAGCTGTTTTTT.

The chain employs TRBV29-1 and TRBJ1-1, with 8 positions matching TRBD1. CDR1 and CDR2 (germline): SQVTM, ANQGSEA. This CDR3 comprises 12 residues. V was pared by 3 bases and J by 10 bases, with 7 bases of the junction left unmatched. CDR3 loop: CSVDRGDRSAFF. The CDR3 DNA sequence: TGCAGCGTTGATCGAGGGGACAGGTCAGCTTTCTTT. Looking up the rest from reference TRBV29-1 and TRBJ1-1 gives the full variable domain: SAVISQKPSRDICQRGTSLTIQCQVDSQVTMMFWYRQQPGQSLTLIATANQGSEATYESGFVIDKFPISRPNLTFSTLTVSNMSPEDSSIYLCSVDRGDRSAFFGQGTRLTVV.

The J gene is TRBJ2-3, the V gene TRBV5-1; D possibly corresponds to TRBD2 (6 bases). Germline V gene data show CDR1 as SGHRS and CDR2 as YFSETQ. Trimming shortened V by 7 bases and J by 1 base, and 13 bases separated the two germline ends. This CDR3 spans 14 amino acids. CDR3 residues: CASAAEGRTDTQYF. The CDR3 DNA is TGCGCCAGCGCCGCGGAGGGTCGCACAGATACGCAGTATTTT.

The gene calls are TRBV6-6 and TRBJ1-5; 11 positions match TRBD1. The CDR3 covers 15 residues. The J segment lost 6 bases and the V segment lost 5 bases, leaving 6 bases of the junction unmatched. Germline values: CDR1 MNHNY, CDR2 SVGAGI (reference sequence). The CDR3 DNA reads TGTGCCAGCAGTACCGGGACAGGGGGGGTTCAGCCCCAGCATTTT. Translating gives CASSTGTGGVQPQHF.

This clone was recorded only once. The gene calls are TRBV19 and TRBJ2-7, with D possibly being TRBD1 (6 bases). Germline-derived CDR1 and CDR2 are LNHDA and SQIVND (reference sequence). Trimming took 7 bases from V and 3 from J, leaving 13 bases between them. The CDR3 spans 13 residues. CDR3 in DNA: TGTGCCAGTATGGACAGTAATGTCTACGAGCAGTACTTC. Translation gives CASMDSNVYEQYF.

This clone was counted between two and nine times. The rearrangement links TRBV11-2 to TRBJ2-7, with D tentatively TRBD2 (5 bases). V lost 3 bases and J 4 bases, leaving 7 bases between the germline ends. In germline, CDR1 is SGHAT, CDR2 FQNNGV. There are 12 residues in the CDR3. CDR3: CASSFDYYEQYF. The CDR3 region has the DNA TGTGCCAGCAGCTTCGACTATTACGAGCAGTACTTC.

This chain uses TRBV18 with TRBJ2-3, with D possibly being TRBD2 (5 bases). V was clipped by 5 bases and J by 6 bases, with 21 bases between them. The CDR3 extends over 16 amino acids. Germline CDR1 is KGHSH and CDR2 is LQKENI. CDR3 sequence: CASSSEVTRTADTQYF. CDR3 sequence (DNA): TGTGCCAGCTCATCTGAGGTTACTAGGACCGCGGATACGCAGTATTTT.

This chain links TRBV28 with TRBJ1-4, with 7 bases identical to TRBD1. The CDR3 consists of 15 residues. The germline gives CDR1 MDHEN, CDR2 SYDVKM. Trimming at V came to 6 bases and at J to 4 bases, leaving 8 bases not matched to a gene. Here the CDR3 reads CASSRSGTDNEKLFF. CDR3 nucleotide sequence: TGTGCCAGCAGCAGATCCGGGACAGATAATGAAAAACTGTTTTTT.

V usage is TRBV5-1 and J usage is TRBJ2-3, with D maybe TRBD2 (5 bases). The germline gives CDR1 SGHRS, CDR2 YFSETQ. Trimming removed 4 bases from V and 0 bases from J, with 12 bases in between. The CDR3 totals 15 residues. Here the CDR3 DNA reads TGCGCCAGCAGCGATCCAGCGGAAAGCACAGATACGCAGTATTTT. This encodes CASSDPAESTDTQYF.

The chain couples TRBV6-6 to TRBJ2-1; D possibly corresponds to TRBD2 (5 bases). The germline V gene encodes CDR1 MNHNY and CDR2 SVGAGI (reference sequence). The CDR3 is made up of 13 amino acids. Trimming cost V 7 bases and J 4 bases, with 11 bases left between them. The CDR3, as DNA: TGTGCCAGCACCCCAGAGGGTTACAATGAGCAGTTCTTC. Translating it yields CASTPEGYNEQFF.

The genes are TRBV5-4 and TRBJ2-6; D perhaps matches TRBD2 (6 bases). In germline, CDR1 is SGHNT, CDR2 YYREEE (reference sequence). The V end lost 4 bases, the J end lost 0 bases, and 20 bases lay between the germline ends. CDR3 size: 19 residues. This chain's CDR3 is CASSRGGPSVSSGANVLTF. Here the CDR3 DNA reads TGTGCCAGCAGCCGCGGAGGTCCTAGCGTATCCTCTGGGGCCAACGTCCTGACTTTC.

The chain carries TRBV29-1 and TRBJ2-1; D is possibly TRBD2 (6 bases). V lost 7 bases to trimming and J lost 7 bases, with 23 bases between them. This CDR3 has 15 residues. Per the germline V gene, CDR1 is SQVTM and CDR2 is ANQGSEA. The chain's CDR3 is CSASSGGLGGNEQFF. The DNA of the CDR3 is TGCAGCGCATCATCGGGCGGGCTTGGGGGGAATGAGCAGTTCTTC.

The V gene is TRBV29-1, the J gene TRBJ2-7, with D possibly TRBD1 on 5 matching bases. The CDR3 spans 13 residues. V was clipped by 6 bases and J by 2 bases, with 14 bases between them. Germline V CDR1 and CDR2: SQVTM, ANQGSEA. The chain's CDR3 is CSVTLTDPYEQYF. The CDR3 DNA sequence: TGCAGCGTCACCCTGACAGACCCCTACGAGCAGTACTTC.

The chain carries TRBV11-2 and TRBJ2-1; D is possibly TRBD1 (5 bases). The CDR3 spans 18 residues. Germline V gene lookup returns CDR1 SGHAT and CDR2 FQNNGV. V was cut by 2 bases and J by 7 bases, with 24 bases left in between. CDR3 region: CASSLRPGDSPSGNEQFF. CDR3 DNA: TGTGCCAGCAGCTTAAGGCCGGGTGACAGCCCCTCCGGAAATGAGCAGTTCTTC.

The chain couples TRBV19 to TRBJ2-3; D remains unclear. Per germline, CDR1 LNHDA and CDR2 SQIVND (reference sequence). The germline V and J ends were trimmed by 2 bases and 2 bases, with 8 bases remaining between them. CDR3 length: 14 amino acids. CDR3 sequence (DNA): TGTGCCAGTAGTATAATGCCTAACACAGATACGCAGTATTTT. Translated: CASSIMPNTDTQYF.

The chain links TRBV7-2 to TRBJ2-1; weak D call: TRBD1 (5 bases). V lost 3 bases, J lost 7 bases, and 7 bases lay in between. The CDR3 is 12 residues long. Germline assignment: CDR1 SGHTA and CDR2 FQGNSA. The CDR3 coding sequence is TGTGCCAGCAGCTTCAGGGTGAATGAGCAGTTCTTC. Protein sequence: CASSFRVNEQFF.

The chain carries TRBV27 and TRBJ2-5; 8 bases are shared with TRBD1. The CDR3 extends over 16 amino acids. Germline V CDR1 and CDR2: MNHEY, SMNVEV (reference sequence). V was pared by 5 bases and J by 4 bases, with 12 bases of the junction left unmatched. This CDR3 reads CASSTPHPGQAETQYF. Here the CDR3 DNA reads TGTGCCAGCAGTACCCCTCACCCGGGACAGGCAGAGACCCAGTACTTC.

The chain recombines TRBV30 with TRBJ1-3; no clear D. The V gene's germline CDR1 is GTSNPN and CDR2 SVGIG (reference sequence). Trimming left V 4 bases short and J 4 bases short, with 23 bases between. CDR3 length: 17 residues. CDR3 sequence: CAWNNAETLWAGNTIYF. CDR3 in DNA: TGTGCCTGGAATAATGCCGAGACACTCTGGGCCGGAAACACCATATATTTT.